Each of the 7 T cell receptor beta chains below was sequenced from the same sample in a study of blood T cells in healthy people across ages. PCR was performed a second time for roughly 7 to 11 cycles using a sample-barcoded 5' primer and a J-beta primer mix. TCRdb re-called the 5' RACE reads through MiXCR, storing one row per CDR3 protein. The sample lists about 1,500,000 distinct CDR3 sequences, around two fifths seen once, with roughly 7.9% in the top ten. Sequencing was carried out using blood. These TCRs come from a woman between 18 and 29 years old in good health.

This clonotype was detected a few times. The chain has TRBV20-1 and TRBJ2-3; tentatively, D is TRBD1 or TRBD2 (5 bases each). Trimming took 7 bases from V and 5 from J, leaving 16 bases between them. The CDR3 loop spans 13 amino acids. Per germline, CDR1 DFQATT and CDR2 SNEGSKA (reference sequence). CDR3 nucleotides: TGCAGTGGGGGACCGAGGAATGAAGATACGCAGTATTTT. This sequence encodes CSGGPRNEDTQYF.

V and J are TRBV19 and TRBJ1-1, with D perhaps TRBD1 (6 bases). The CDR3 length is 15 residues. Germline V gives CDR1 LNHDA, CDR2 SQIVND (reference sequence). Trimming shortened V by 9 bases and J by 0 bases, and 17 bases separated the two germline ends. The CDR3 sequence: CASQIPGQMNTEAFF. The CDR3 nucleotides are TGTGCCAGCCAAATTCCTGGACAGATGAACACTGAAGCTTTCTTT.

The chain is built from TRBV7-2 and TRBJ2-3, with TRBD2 identical over 7 bases. This CDR3 comprises 17 residues. The J segment lost 2 bases and the V segment lost 5 bases, leaving 13 bases of the junction unmatched. Germline loops: CDR1 SGHTA, CDR2 FQGNSA. As DNA, the CDR3 is TGTGCCAGCAGCCGGGGGTTATTCCTAGCGGACACAGATACGCAGTATTTT. Translation: CASSRGLFLADTDTQYF.

The chain has TRBV20-1 and TRBJ2-1; the match to TRBD2 covers 15 bases. V dropped 0 bases and J dropped 9; count of bases not matched to a gene: 6. CDR1 is DFQATT and CDR2 is SNEGSKA in the germline V gene (reference sequence). The CDR3 is made up of 16 amino acids. Here the CDR3 reads CSARDPGLAGGGEQFF. Here the CDR3 DNA reads TGCAGTGCTAGAGATCCGGGACTAGCGGGGGGAGGTGAGCAGTTCTTC.

This sequence joins TRBV7-8 and TRBJ2-2; D possibly corresponds to TRBD1 (5 bases). V gave up 0 bases and J gave up 6 bases, with 8 bases separating them. CDR3 length: 14 amino acids. CDR1 SGHVS and CDR2 FQNEAQ come from the germline V gene. CDR3 sequence (DNA): TGTGCCAGCAGCTTAGCTGCCAGGGCCGGGGAGCTGTTTTTT. This sequence encodes CASSLAARAGELFF.

This chain joins TRBV3-1 and TRBJ2-5; possible D gene TRBD1, 5 bases. The length of the CDR3 is 14 residues. The germline V gene has CDR1 LGHDT and CDR2 YNNKEL (reference sequence). The germline V and J ends were trimmed by 4 bases and 11 bases, with 20 bases remaining between them. The CDR3 protein is CASSPPGHEYQQYF. The CDR3 region has the DNA TGTGCCAGCAGCCCCCCCGGACACGAGTACCAGCAGTACTTC.

Concerning this clonotype: This may come from a read error, since a much larger clone is one base off. This chain connects TRBV12-3 or TRBV12-4 to TRBJ2-1, with 9 bases aligning to TRBD2. The J call may be mistaken, given a closer DNA end match to TRBJ2-7. The CDR3 sequence is 16 residues long. This chain's CDR3 is CASSLTSGLSYNEQYF. As DNA, the CDR3 is TGTGCCAGCAGTCTGACTAGCGGACTCTCCTACAATGAGCAGTACTTC.